A single sample is the source of the 28 T cell receptor beta chains below, sequenced in a study of blood T cell repertoires in COVID-19. Profiled with immunoSEQ multiplex PCR; TCRdb holds only in-frame clones, not every one. The profile shows some 270,000 clones, more than 75% of them singletons. Sequenced: peripheral blood. The receptors shown here come from a man aged 40-55 years with active or convalescent COVID-19.

This rearrangement joins TRBV4-1 to TRBJ1-2; no definite D call. Germline V gene lookup returns CDR1 MGHRA and CDR2 YSYEKL. V lost 3 bases to trimming and J lost 1 base, with 18 bases between them. CDR3 size: 17 residues. The CDR3 sequence is CASSQAASGRGNYGYTF. The DNA for the CDR3 is TGCGCCAGCAGCCAGGCTGCTTCGGGAAGAGGTAACTATGGCTACACCTTC.

The rearrangement links TRBV28 to TRBJ1-2, with 12 positions matching TRBD1. CDR1 is MDHEN, CDR2 SYDVKM, per germline. The CDR3 runs 12 residues. The V segment lost 5 bases and the J segment 14 bases; nucleotides outside the gene matches: 6. The CDR3 region has the DNA TGTGCCAGCAGTAGGGACAGGGGGCAAGGTACCTTC. Translation: CASSRDRGQGTF.

This clone was seen a few times. This chain uses TRBV7-6 with TRBJ2-1; D is perhaps TRBD2 (6 bases). The CDR3 totals 13 residues. The germline CDR1 and CDR2 sequences are SGHVS and FNYEAQ. Trimming pared 4 bases from V and 10 bases from J, leaving 14 bases between. The CDR3 DNA reads as TGTGCCAGCAGCTCCCGGACTGGAGGGGAGCAGTTCTTC. Protein: CASSSRTGGEQFF.

The CDR3 protein is CASSPSVSNEKLFF. CDR3 sequence (DNA): TGTGCCAGCTCACCATCAGTCTCCAATGAAAAACTGTTTTTT. The genes are TRBV18 and TRBJ1-4; D is unclear. Trimming took off 2 bases at V and 5 bases at J, with 9 bases between the two ends. The CDR3 covers 14 residues. CDR1 is KGHSH, CDR2 LQKENI, per germline.

The V call is TRBV4-1, the J call TRBJ1-2; the D gene is possibly TRBD1 (5 bases). V was pared by 0 bases and J by 6 bases, with 11 bases between. The CDR3 runs to 14 residues. Germline V CDR1 and CDR2: MGHRA, YSYEKL. CDR3 sequence reads: CASSQDQLGHGYTF. In DNA, the CDR3 is TGCGCCAGCAGCCAAGATCAACTGGGGCATGGCTACACCTTC.

The chain links TRBV12-5 to TRBJ2-1; TRBD2 aligns across 7 bases. The J segment lost 9 bases and the V segment lost 1 base, leaving 3 bases of the junction unmatched. This CDR3 comprises 13 residues. CDR1 is LGHNT, CDR2 FRNRAP, per germline. The CDR3 sequence: CASGLGGTIEQFF. DNA of the CDR3: TGTGCTAGTGGTTTGGGCGGGACTATTGAGCAGTTCTTC.

V usage is TRBV6-7 and J usage is TRBJ2-7, with a weak D call TRBD2 (5 bases). TRBV6-7 is marked as an open reading frame, function uncertain. V shed 2 bases and J shed 2 bases, with 7 bases lying between them. The CDR3 runs to 13 residues. The CDR3 reads CASSYRGTYEQYF. The CDR3 DNA follows: TGTGCCAGCAGTTACCGGGGAACCTACGAGCAGTACTTC.

The chain carries TRBV7-6 and TRBJ1-4, with no clear D. The V gene lost 2 bases and the J gene lost 8 bases, with 12 bases spanning the gap. The CDR3 contains 14 residues. Germline loops: CDR1 SGHVS, CDR2 FNYEAQ. CDR3 nucleotides: TGTGCCAGCAGCTTACGACCCTTCGGGGAAAAACTGTTTTTT. This gives the protein CASSLRPFGEKLFF.

The chain recombines TRBV6-5 with TRBJ2-7, with TRBD1 identical over 8 bases. The CDR3 has 13 residues. V lost 6 bases to trimming and J lost 7 bases; unmatched junction nucleotides: 8. CDR1 and CDR2 from the germline V gene are MNHEY and SVGAGI. CDR3 nucleotides: TGTGCCAGCAGGGGACAGGCACGGGGAGAGCAGTACTTC. The encoded protein is CASRGQARGEQYF.

This chain links TRBV6-5 with TRBJ1-2, with a possible D match to TRBD1 (6 bases). The CDR3 is 14 amino acids. Trimming pared 2 bases from V and 6 bases from J, leaving 13 bases between. Germline V gene sequence: CDR1 MNHEY, CDR2 SVGAGI. CDR3 coding DNA: TGTGCCAGCAGTTACCAGGGGTCTGTGGATGGCTACACCTTC. As protein: CASSYQGSVDGYTF.

The rearrangement joins TRBV29-1 to TRBJ1-2; TRBD1 matches at 7 bases. J was trimmed by 0 bases and V by 4 bases; bases with no gene match: 11. The germline gives CDR1 SQVTM, CDR2 ANQGSEA. The CDR3 has 16 residues. The CDR3 DNA reads as TGCAGCGTTGCAGGGGGACACCCGGATGCTAACTATGGCTACACCTTC. It specifies CSVAGGHPDANYGYTF.

This chain joins TRBV6-1 and TRBJ2-7, with a weak D call TRBD2 (5 bases). The CDR3 contains 14 residues. Germline V lookup: CDR1 MNHNS, CDR2 SASEGT. V was pared by 2 bases and J by 9 bases, with 17 bases between. CDR3 in DNA: TGTGCCAGCAGTGAATGGGGTTCGGGAATCGGGCAGTACTTC. The encoded protein is CASSEWGSGIGQYF.

J is TRBJ2-2 and V is TRBV9; TRBD2 aligns across 9 bases. From germline, CDR1 is SGDLS and CDR2 YYNGEE. The trim removed 0 bases at V and 3 bases at J, leaving 3 bases unmatched. The CDR3 contains 16 residues. DNA for the CDR3: TGTGCCAGCAGCGTAGTGCTAGCGGGACACACCGGGGAGCTGTTTTTT. Protein sequence: CASSVVLAGHTGELFF.

This chain links TRBV12-3 or TRBV12-4 with TRBJ2-7, with D possibly matching TRBD2 (6 bases). This CDR3 has 13 residues. V lost 4 bases, J lost 3 bases, and 10 bases lay in between. The DNA of the CDR3 is TGTGCCAGCAGTTCTCAGGGACTCTACGAGCAGTACTTC. Its protein is CASSSQGLYEQYF.

The rearrangement uses TRBV7-9 and TRBJ2-6, with TRBD1 as a possible D gene (6 bases). Germline V gene data show CDR1 as SEHNR and CDR2 as FQNEAQ (reference sequence). The length of the CDR3 is 16 residues. Trimming left V 5 bases short and J 0 bases short, with 11 bases between. The CDR3 protein is CASSLLDSSGANVLTF. As DNA, the CDR3 is TGTGCCAGCAGCCTACTGGACAGCTCTGGGGCCAACGTCCTGACTTTC.

This chain uses TRBV3-1 (or the pseudogene TRBV3-2) with TRBJ1-2; no definite D call. The germline CDR1 and CDR2 sequences are LGHDT and YNNKEL (reference sequence). The length of the CDR3 is 16 residues. The ends were cut back, 2 bases at V and 4 bases at J, with 17 bases in the middle. CDR3 sequence: CASSQPVTLNFYGYTF. In nucleotides, the CDR3 is TGTGCCAGCAGCCAACCGGTAACCCTGAACTTCTATGGCTACACCTTC.

The chain joins TRBV2 to TRBJ1-2; D is possibly TRBD1 (5 bases). Trimming stripped 8 bases from V and 2 bases from J, with 21 bases between. Germline-derived CDR1 and CDR2 are SNHLY and FYNNEI. CDR3 length: 16 amino acids. CDR3 region: CASGRVGRAGNYGYTF. The CDR3 nucleotides read TGTGCCAGCGGAAGAGTTGGGAGGGCAGGGAACTATGGCTACACCTTC.

This clone was seen more than once but under ten times. The V and J genes are TRBV2 and TRBJ1-5; D gene ambiguous. Germline CDR1 and CDR2: SNHLY and FYNNEI. Trimming took off 9 bases at V and 9 bases at J, with 6 bases between the two ends. CDR3 length equals 9 residues. This chain's CDR3 is CARAGPQHF. The CDR3 DNA follows: TGTGCCAGGGCTGGGCCCCAGCATTTT.

The V gene is TRBV29-1, the J gene TRBJ1-2; D call uncertain. V lost 5 bases to trimming and J lost 0 bases, with 16 bases between them. Germline loops: CDR1 SQVTM, CDR2 ANQGSEA. The CDR3 runs 15 residues. As DNA, the CDR3 is TGCAGCGTTAGGAGCCGGCGGGCAGCTAACTATGGCTACACCTTC. The encoded protein is CSVRSRRAANYGYTF.

This clone was observed a single time. V and J are TRBV5-6 and TRBJ1-6; 8 bases are a match to TRBD1. Germline V gives CDR1 SGHDT, CDR2 YYEEEE. The CDR3 extends over 16 amino acids. The junction had 14 bases not matched to a gene; V was cut back by 0 bases and J by 15 bases. CDR3 protein: CASSLASGRGPKHLHF. The CDR3 nucleotides are TGTGCCAGCAGCTTGGCCTCTGGCAGGGGGCCGAAACACCTCCACTTT.

This clone was seen only a few times. The chain recombines TRBV5-1 with TRBJ2-7; D might be TRBD1 (5 bases). The V gene's germline CDR1 is SGHRS and CDR2 YFSETQ. The CDR3 totals 14 residues. V was cut by 0 bases and J by 3 bases, with 10 bases left in between. CDR3 sequence: CASSLGQQGYEQYF. The CDR3, as DNA: TGCGCCAGCAGCTTGGGCCAGCAGGGCTACGAGCAGTACTTC.

The rearrangement links TRBV3-1 (or the pseudogene TRBV3-2) to TRBJ1-3; D possibly corresponds to TRBD1 (5 bases). V dropped 7 bases and J dropped 2 bases, with 15 bases sitting between them. This CDR3 contains 15 residues. Germline V gene sequence: CDR1 LGHDT, CDR2 YNNKEL (reference sequence). CDR3 in amino acids: CASKPGTLTGNTIYF. As DNA, the CDR3 is TGTGCCAGCAAGCCCGGGACTTTAACTGGAAACACCATATATTTT.

This clone is a singleton in its sample. V gene TRBV14 combines with J gene TRBJ1-4, with unresolved D. V lost 0 bases and J 8 bases, leaving 13 bases between the germline ends. This CDR3 has 15 residues. Germline V gene lookup returns CDR1 SGHDN and CDR2 FVKESK. CDR3 bases: TGTGCCAGCAGCCAAGAGTCAGGCTTGACGGAAAAACTGTTTTTT. The encoded protein is CASSQESGLTEKLFF.

CDR3 sequence: CASATEPYNEQFF. CDR3 sequence (DNA): TGCGCCAGCGCGACAGAACCCTACAATGAGCAGTTCTTC. V and J are TRBV5-1 and TRBJ2-1, with a possible D match to TRBD1 (5 bases). The CDR3 spans 13 residues. The V gene's germline CDR1 is SGHRS and CDR2 YFSETQ. With 7 bases removed from V and 2 bases from J, the gap between germline ends came to 10 bases. Looking up the rest from reference TRBV5-1 and TRBJ2-1 gives the full variable domain: KAGVTQTPRYLIKTRGQQVTLSCSPISGHRSVSWYQQTPGQGLQFLFEYFSETQRNKGNFPGRFSGRQFSNSRSEMNVSTLELGDSALYLCASATEPYNEQFFGPGTRLTVL.

The V gene is TRBV5-4, the J gene TRBJ2-7; a weak D match, TRBD1 (6 bases). Germline V CDR1 and CDR2: SGHNT, YYREEE (reference sequence). This CDR3 is built from 14 residues. V lost 0 bases, J lost 2 bases, and 9 bases lay in between. CDR3 DNA: TGTGCCAGCAGCTTGGGACAGGAACCCTACGAGCAGTACTTC. It is translated as CASSLGQEPYEQYF.

V and J are TRBV6-1 and TRBJ2-7; 7 nucleotides match TRBD1. The CDR3 has 14 residues. Germline CDR1 and CDR2: MNHNS and SASEGT. The ends lost 2 bases at V and 1 base at J; junction bases unmatched: 2. The CDR3 here is CASSERGQSYEQYF. CDR3 in DNA: TGTGCCAGCAGTGAAAGGGGACAGTCCTACGAGCAGTACTTC.

V is TRBV28 and J is TRBJ2-2; 8 nucleotides agree with TRBD1. The CDR3 is made up of 16 amino acids. The V and J ends lost 7 bases and 3 bases, in that order; junction bases with no gene match: 10. In germline, CDR1 is MDHEN, CDR2 SYDVKM. This CDR3 is CASTEQGVRDTGELFF. The CDR3 nucleotides read TGTGCCAGCACCGAACAGGGGGTTCGGGACACCGGGGAGCTGTTTTTT. The full variable domain, with the rest looked up from reference TRBV28 and TRBJ2-2, is DVKVTQSSRYLVKRTGEKVFLECVQDMDHENMFWYRQDPGLGLRLIYFSYDVKMKEKGDIPEGYSVSREKKERFSLILESASTNQTSMYLCASTEQGVRDTGELFFGEGSRLTVL.

The rearrangement uses TRBV28 and TRBJ2-7, with 8 bases lining up with TRBD1. The germline V gene encodes CDR1 MDHEN and CDR2 SYDVKM. V shed 1 base, J shed 2 bases, and the junction held 7 bases outside the gene matches. The CDR3 covers 16 residues. CDR3 in amino acids: CASSLYGQGWAYEQYF. Here the CDR3 DNA reads TGTGCCAGCAGTTTATATGGACAGGGTTGGGCCTACGAGCAGTACTTC.